The 32 T cell receptor beta chains below were found in one sample sequenced in a study of CD8 T cells in Susac syndrome (dated by TCRdb to between 2018 and 2020). The library was prepared using the immunoSEQ multiplex PCR assay. RNA was extracted with the RNeasy kit and roughly 0.45 to 1 ug was reverse transcribed using random hexamers. TCRdb trimmed public reads at Q25 via fastp, called clones via MiXCR and kept in-frame beta chains. Rows are unified per CDR3 protein, each entry keeping the most common DNA and genes. In all, the sample holds 140,000 to 150,000 distinct CDR3 sequences, and 85% to 95% of those were seen once. 0.11% of the sample is held by the ten biggest clonotypes. Sequenced: CD4+ T cells from PBMCs. These receptor sequences come from a human donor with multiple sclerosis.

The chain employs TRBV20-1 and TRBJ2-7; 10 bases are a match to TRBD1. J lost 1 base, V lost 4 bases, and 4 bases had no gene match. Germline CDR1 reads DFQATT; CDR2 reads SNEGSKA (reference sequence). This CDR3 is 14 amino acids long. This CDR3 is CSAKGQGPSYEQYF. DNA of the CDR3: TGCAGTGCTAAGGGACAGGGGCCATCCTACGAGCAGTACTTC.

The chain combines TRBV9 with TRBJ2-6; D is unclear. Per the germline V gene, CDR1 is SGDLS and CDR2 is YYNGEE. There are 15 residues in the CDR3. Trimming pared 3 bases from V and 0 bases from J, leaving 7 bases between. The CDR3 is CASSGGFSGANVLTF. Written as DNA, the CDR3 is TGTGCCAGCAGCGGAGGATTCTCTGGGGCCAACGTCCTGACTTTC.

V gene TRBV9 combines with J gene TRBJ1-2; weak D call: TRBD1 (5 bases). The germline gives CDR1 SGDLS, CDR2 YYNGEE. CDR3 length: 13 residues. Trimming removed 0 bases at V and 4 bases at J, with 7 bases between. The CDR3 reads CASSVDRSYGYTF. The DNA of the CDR3 is TGTGCCAGCAGCGTAGACAGGTCCTATGGCTACACCTTC. Looking up the rest from reference TRBV9 and TRBJ1-2 gives the full variable domain: DSGVTQTPKHLITATGQRVTLRCSPRSGDLSVYWYQQSLDQGLQFLIQYYNGEERAKGNILERFSAQQFPDLHSELNLSSLELGDSALYFCASSVDRSYGYTFGSGTRLTVV.

V is TRBV7-2 and J is TRBJ2-1; 11 bases align to TRBD2. The J segment lost 4 bases and the V segment lost 8 bases, leaving 7 bases of the junction unmatched. In germline, CDR1 is SGHTA, CDR2 FQGNSA. The CDR3 consists of 15 residues. The chain's CDR3 is CASLGTSGYYNEQFF. In DNA form, the CDR3 reads TGTGCCAGCTTGGGGACTAGCGGATATTACAATGAGCAGTTCTTC. The entire variable domain, with the rest obtained from reference TRBV7-2 and TRBJ2-1, is as follows: GAGVSQSPSNKVTEKGKDVELRCDPISGHTALYWYRQSLGQGLEFLIYFQGNSAPDKSGLPSDRFSAERTGGSVSTLTIQRTQQEDSAVYLCASLGTSGYYNEQFFGPGTRLTVL.

The V gene is TRBV30, the J gene TRBJ1-1, with D unclear. CDR1 and CDR2 from the germline V gene are GTSNPN and SVGIG (reference sequence). This CDR3 is 15 amino acids long. The V and J ends lost 2 bases and 4 bases respectively, with 17 bases between them. CDR3 protein: CAWSMRRLLSTEAFF. CDR3 nucleotides: TGTGCCTGGAGTATGAGGAGGCTACTCTCCACTGAAGCTTTCTTT.

V usage is TRBV27 and J usage is TRBJ1-2; D perhaps matches TRBD1 (5 bases). The CDR3 has 17 amino acids. The germline gives CDR1 MNHEY, CDR2 SMNVEV (reference sequence). Trimming took 0 bases from V and 4 from J, leaving 18 bases between them. For the CDR3, the DNA is TGTGCCAGCAGTTTATCAAGGGGCCCGTCGGCTAGCTATGGCTACACCTTC. It encodes CASSLSRGPSASYGYTF.

The CDR3 protein is CASSLRRTGGVYGYTF. CDR3 coding DNA: TGTGCCAGCAGTTTGAGGCGGACAGGGGGCGTATATGGCTACACCTTC. This chain links TRBV12-3 or TRBV12-4 with TRBJ1-2, with 11 bases identical to TRBD1. J gave up 5 bases and V 3 bases, and 8 bases lay outside the gene matches. The CDR3 has 16 amino acids.

The V gene is TRBV6-5, the J gene TRBJ1-2; 7 bases match TRBD1. The germline CDR1 and CDR2 sequences are MNHEY and SVGAGI. Trimming at V came to 6 bases and at J to 2 bases, leaving 3 bases not matched to a gene. CDR3 length: 13 residues. The CDR3 is CASRKQGNYGYTF. The CDR3, as DNA: TGTGCCAGCAGGAAACAGGGGAACTATGGCTACACCTTC.

The J gene is TRBJ1-2, the V gene TRBV12-3 or TRBV12-4; 8 bases fit TRBD1. Losses at the gene ends were 7 bases for V and 7 bases for J; bases not matched to a gene: 8. This CDR3 has 13 residues. In DNA, the CDR3 is TGTGCCAGCAACCTTGGACAGGGAGGTGGCTACACCTTC. This encodes CASNLGQGGGYTF.

Here the CDR3 reads CASSVGTGLSQETQYF. CDR3 nucleotide sequence: TGTGCCAGCAGCGTCGGGACAGGCCTCTCCCAAGAGACCCAGTACTTC. The V gene is TRBV9, the J gene TRBJ2-5; 8 positions agree with TRBD1. Germline CDR1 is SGDLS and CDR2 is YYNGEE. This CDR3 has 16 amino acids. The V segment lost 2 bases and the J segment 1 base; nucleotides outside the gene matches: 7.

The chain recombines TRBV7-2 with TRBJ2-5; maybe TRBD1 (5 bases). This CDR3 is built from 13 residues. Trimming removed 4 bases at V and 4 bases at J, with 10 bases between. Germline CDR1 is SGHTA and CDR2 is FQGNSA. CDR3 DNA sequence: TGTGCCAGCAGCTCAGGGTTCGGAGAGACCCAGTACTTC. It codes for CASSSGFGETQYF.

The gene calls are TRBV28 and TRBJ1-5; a possible D gene is TRBD1 (5 bases). Germline V lookup: CDR1 MDHEN, CDR2 SYDVKM. The CDR3 is 14 residues long. V lost 7 bases, J lost 6 bases, and 16 bases lay in between. The CDR3 region is CASKYRNTPQPQHF. In DNA, the CDR3 is TGTGCCAGCAAATACAGGAACACCCCTCAGCCCCAGCATTTT.

The chain has TRBV18 and TRBJ2-5, with unresolved D. This CDR3 has 12 residues. The ends were cut back, 2 bases at V and 4 bases at J, with 5 bases in the middle. Looked up from germline, CDR1 is KGHSH and CDR2 is LQKENI. The CDR3 coding sequence is TGTGCCAGCTCACCAAAGGGAGAGACCCAGTACTTC. Encoded protein: CASSPKGETQYF.

The chain uses TRBV3-1 and TRBJ2-1; 9 bases agree with TRBD2. V dropped 4 bases and J dropped 3; count of bases not matched to a gene: 13. There are 18 residues in the CDR3. The germline gives CDR1 LGHDT, CDR2 YNNKEL (reference sequence). The CDR3 region has the DNA TGTGCCAGCAGCCTCACCCCTCTAGCGGGAAGTATCTACAATGAGCAGTTCTTC. Translating it yields CASSLTPLAGSIYNEQFF.

The rearrangement uses TRBV29-1 and TRBJ1-2; no reliable D call. The CDR3 runs 13 residues. Trimming pared 1 base from V and 0 bases from J, leaving 6 bases between. Germline V gene lookup returns CDR1 SQVTM and CDR2 ANQGSEA. CDR3 in amino acids: CSVEGTSNYGYTF. CDR3 in DNA: TGCAGCGTTGAAGGCACTTCTAACTATGGCTACACCTTC.

The genes are TRBV2 and TRBJ2-7; the D is unclear. Germline V gene sequence: CDR1 SNHLY, CDR2 FYNNEI. CDR3 length: 12 residues. With 5 bases removed from V and 7 bases from J, the gap between germline ends came to 12 bases. The CDR3 nucleotides are TGTGCCAGCAGTACACCGCCTACTGAGCAGTACTTC. Its protein product is CASSTPPTEQYF.

The V call is TRBV14, the J call TRBJ1-4; TRBD1 matches 7 bases. Germline assignment: CDR1 SGHDN and CDR2 FVKESK. The trim removed 4 bases at V and 2 bases at J, leaving 4 bases unmatched. The CDR3 totals 15 residues. CDR3 residues: CASSPRGQTNEKLFF. The CDR3 DNA reads TGTGCCAGCAGCCCCCGGGGACAGACTAATGAAAAACTGTTTTTT. Looking up the rest from reference TRBV14 and TRBJ1-4 gives the full variable domain: EAGVTQFPSHSVIEKGQTVTLRCDPISGHDNLYWYRRVMGKEIKFLLHFVKESKQDESGMPNNRFLAERTGGTYSTLKVQPAELEDSGVYFCASSPRGQTNEKLFFGSGTQLSVL.

In DNA, the CDR3 is TGTGCCAGCAGCGTAGGTATAGATAGCAATCAGCCCCAGCATTTT. It translates to CASSVGIDSNQPQHF. This chain uses TRBV9 with TRBJ1-5; no firm D call. This CDR3 contains 15 residues. Germline V gene sequence: CDR1 SGDLS, CDR2 YYNGEE. V gave up 0 bases and J gave up 0 bases, with 7 bases separating them.

This chain uses TRBV12-3 or TRBV12-4 with TRBJ1-2; possibly TRBD1 for D (6 bases). The CDR3 has 14 residues. The V gene lost 5 bases and the J gene lost 4 bases, with 14 bases spanning the gap. CDR3 DNA sequence: TGTGCCAGCAGTCGCTCAGGGGATCGCTATGGCTACACCTTC. As protein: CASSRSGDRYGYTF.

The chain employs TRBV4-1 and TRBJ2-7; the D is unclear. CDR1 and CDR2 (germline): MGHRA, YSYEKL. Trimming removed 0 bases at V and 2 bases at J, with 8 bases between. This CDR3 has 14 residues. CDR3 nucleotide sequence: TGCGCCAGCAGCCAAGATCCGGGTGCCTACGAGCAGTACTTC. Its protein product is CASSQDPGAYEQYF.

The chain employs TRBV20-1 and TRBJ1-1; D is unresolved. CDR3 length equals 12 residues. V was shortened by 1 base and J by 7 bases, with 10 bases between the two germline ends. CDR1 is DFQATT and CDR2 is SNEGSKA in the germline V gene (reference sequence). In DNA, the CDR3 is TGCAGTGCTAGAGTACGGCTCCTTGAAGCTTTCTTT. It encodes CSARVRLLEAFF.

V is TRBV20-1 and J is TRBJ2-2; no reliable D call. Per germline, CDR1 DFQATT and CDR2 SNEGSKA (reference sequence). The CDR3 sequence is 12 residues long. V was cut by 4 bases and J by 5 bases, with 8 bases left in between. The CDR3 loop is CSAIALTGELFF. Written as DNA, the CDR3 is TGCAGTGCTATTGCCCTAACCGGGGAGCTGTTTTTT.

The chain couples TRBV7-9 to TRBJ1-1, with a weak D call TRBD1 (6 bases). The CDR3 contains 14 residues. V dropped 5 bases and J dropped 5 bases, with 15 bases sitting between them. CDR1 is SEHNR, CDR2 FQNEAQ, per germline (reference sequence). As DNA, the CDR3 is TGTGCCAGCAGCCCACCCTCCGGGACAACTGAAGCTTTCTTT. Translated: CASSPPSGTTEAFF.

The CDR3 loop is CSAWTSGRLDTQYF. Written as DNA, the CDR3 is TGCAGTGCTTGGACTAGCGGGAGGTTAGATACGCAGTATTTT. V is TRBV20-1 and J is TRBJ2-3; 14 positions agree with TRBD2. The CDR3 is 14 amino acids. Germline lookup yields CDR1 DFQATT and CDR2 SNEGSKA (reference sequence). V was clipped by 5 bases and J by 5 bases; unmatched bases: 3.

The chain employs TRBV2 and TRBJ2-1; 10 bases line up with TRBD1. The CDR3 has 15 residues. Germline V gene data show CDR1 as SNHLY and CDR2 as FYNNEI. Trimming removed 5 bases from V and 7 bases from J; junction bases left unmatched: 8. CDR3 loop: CASSYRTGGSNEQFF. CDR3 coding DNA: TGTGCCAGCAGTTACCGGACAGGGGGTTCTAATGAGCAGTTCTTC. The full variable domain, rest sourced from reference TRBV2 and TRBJ2-1, is EPEVTQTPSHQVTQMGQEVILRCVPISNHLYFYWYRQILGQKVEFLVSFYNNEISEKSEIFDDQFSVERPDGSNFTLKIRSTKLEDSAMYFCASSYRTGGSNEQFFGPGTRLTVL.

This chain links TRBV24-1 with TRBJ2-7; D is perhaps TRBD1 or TRBD2 (5 bases each). Germline CDR1 and CDR2: KGHDR and SFDVKD. There are 14 residues in the CDR3. The V end was cut by 3 bases, the J end by 4 bases, with 12 bases between. The CDR3 spells CATSDPGTDYEQYF. As DNA, the CDR3 is TGTGCCACCAGTGATCCCGGGACGGATTACGAGCAGTACTTC.

J is TRBJ1-1 and V is TRBV7-9, with D unresolved. V lost 3 bases, J lost 0 bases, and 11 bases lay in between. In germline, CDR1 is SEHNR, CDR2 FQNEAQ (reference sequence). The CDR3 runs 15 residues. The CDR3 protein is CASSFRSGMNTEAFF. Here the CDR3 DNA reads TGTGCCAGCAGCTTCCGGTCGGGGATGAACACTGAAGCTTTCTTT.

V is TRBV4-3 and J is TRBJ1-6; D ambiguous. Trimming pared 0 bases from V and 12 bases from J, leaving 12 bases between. The CDR3 runs 14 residues. Germline loops: CDR1 LGHNA, CDR2 YSLEER. CDR3: CASSQDLGGKPLHF. CDR3 coding DNA: TGCGCCAGCAGCCAAGATCTAGGAGGGAAACCCCTCCACTTT.

V is TRBV7-9 and J is TRBJ1-2; tentative D call: TRBD1 (5 bases). The CDR3 has 18 amino acids. The ends were cut back, 0 bases at V and 9 bases at J, with 26 bases in the middle. The germline V gene encodes CDR1 SEHNR and CDR2 FQNEAQ (reference sequence). CDR3 in DNA: TGTGCCAGCAGCTTAGCTGGTAGTTTGGGGGAAAGGAAGGGGAGCTACACCTTC. Translating gives CASSLAGSLGERKGSYTF. The full variable domain, rest sourced from reference TRBV7-9 and TRBJ1-2, is DTGVSQNPRHKITKRGQNVTFRCDPISEHNRLYWYRQTLGQGPEFLTYFQNEAQLEKSRLLSDRFSAERPKGSFSTLEIQRTEQGDSAMYLCASSLAGSLGERKGSYTFGSGTRLTVV.

The chain employs TRBV20-1 and TRBJ1-2, with D uncertain. CDR3 length: 11 amino acids. Germline V gene lookup returns CDR1 DFQATT and CDR2 SNEGSKA (reference sequence). The V gene lost 2 bases and the J gene lost 2 bases, with 3 bases spanning the gap. The CDR3 DNA is TGCAGTGCTAGAACCAACTATGGCTACACCTTC. Its translation is CSARTNYGYTF.

The J gene is TRBJ2-3, the V gene TRBV24-1, with 7 bases that match TRBD2. Germline lookup yields CDR1 KGHDR and CDR2 SFDVKD. CDR3 length equals 15 residues. Trimming cost V 4 bases and J 1 base; bases outside gene matches: 4. The CDR3 loop reads CATSESGGGTDTQYF. The CDR3 nucleotides read TGTGCCACCAGTGAATCTGGGGGGGGCACAGATACGCAGTATTTT.

The rearrangement uses TRBV24-1 and TRBJ1-2; possible D gene TRBD1, 6 bases. V was pared by 1 base and J by 4 bases, with 9 bases between. Germline values: CDR1 KGHDR, CDR2 SFDVKD. This CDR3 is 14 amino acids long. The CDR3 sequence: CATSDFRTAYGYTF. As DNA, the CDR3 is TGTGCCACCAGTGATTTTAGGACAGCCTATGGCTACACCTTC.